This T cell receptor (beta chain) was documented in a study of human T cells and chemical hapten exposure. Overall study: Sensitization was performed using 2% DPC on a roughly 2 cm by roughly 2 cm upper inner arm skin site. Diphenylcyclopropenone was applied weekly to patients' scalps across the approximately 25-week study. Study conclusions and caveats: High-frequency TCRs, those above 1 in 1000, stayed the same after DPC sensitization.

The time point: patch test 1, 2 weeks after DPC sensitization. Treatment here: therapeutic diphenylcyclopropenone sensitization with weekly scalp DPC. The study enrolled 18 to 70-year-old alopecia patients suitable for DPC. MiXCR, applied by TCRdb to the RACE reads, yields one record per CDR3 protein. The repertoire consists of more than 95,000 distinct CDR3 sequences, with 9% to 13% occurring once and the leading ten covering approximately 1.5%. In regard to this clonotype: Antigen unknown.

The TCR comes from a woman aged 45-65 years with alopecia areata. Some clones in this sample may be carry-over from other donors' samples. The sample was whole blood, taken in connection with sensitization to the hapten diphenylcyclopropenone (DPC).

The CDR3 nucleotides are TGTGCCAGCTCACCACCGTCGGGAGGGCCAACCGGGGAGCTGTTTTTT. This encodes CASSPPSGGPTGELFF. The chain carries TRBV18 and TRBJ2-2; 8 bases agree with TRBD2. Unmatched junction bases numbered 5, after V lost 0 bases and J lost 5 bases. Germline loops: CDR1 KGHSH, CDR2 LQKENI. The CDR3 totals 16 residues.